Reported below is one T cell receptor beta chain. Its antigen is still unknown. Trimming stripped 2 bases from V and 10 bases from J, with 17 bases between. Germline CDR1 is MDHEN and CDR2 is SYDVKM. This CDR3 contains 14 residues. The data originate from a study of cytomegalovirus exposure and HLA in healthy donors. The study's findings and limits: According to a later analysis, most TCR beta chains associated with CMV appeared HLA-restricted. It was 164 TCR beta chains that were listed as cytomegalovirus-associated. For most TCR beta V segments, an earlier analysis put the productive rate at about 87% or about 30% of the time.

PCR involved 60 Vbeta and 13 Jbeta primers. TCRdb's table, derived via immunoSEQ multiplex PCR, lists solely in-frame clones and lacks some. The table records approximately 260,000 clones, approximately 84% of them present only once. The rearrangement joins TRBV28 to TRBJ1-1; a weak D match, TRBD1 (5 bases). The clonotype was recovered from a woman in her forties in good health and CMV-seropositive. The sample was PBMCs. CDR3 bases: TGTGCCAGCAGTTTAGACAGCCAACGTTTTGGAGCTTTCTTT. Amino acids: CASSLDSQRFGAFF.